The entry below describes one TCR beta chain. Its target is not known. MiXCR was run by TCRdb on the RT-PCR reads, yielding one entry per CDR3 protein. Of a few hundred thousand distinct CDR3 sequences listed, 12% to 15% are singletons. These data come from a study of response to subunit inactivated influenza vaccine. Points from the study as a whole: Authors suggested seasonal influenza vaccinations each recruit few new T cells.

Trimming removed 5 bases from V and 0 bases from J, with 10 bases in between. The CDR3 consists of 15 residues. The germline V gene encodes CDR1 MGHRA and CDR2 YSYEKL. This clonotype was sampled from a middle-aged man who received an inactivated influenza vaccine. The chain couples TRBV4-1 to TRBJ2-2; D is unresolved. The material was PBMCs from blood, obtained about 11 days after vaccination. The CDR3 sequence: CASSTSPANTGELFF. CDR3 nucleotide sequence: TGCGCCAGCAGCACGAGCCCAGCGAACACCGGGGAGCTGTTTTTT.